This TCR beta chain comes out of a study of human T cells and chemical hapten exposure. The time point denotes: patch test 2, 6 weeks after DPC sensitization. This sample's treatment: therapeutic diphenylcyclopropenone sensitization with weekly scalp DPC. TCRdb reprocessed the RACE reads with MiXCR, giving one entry per CDR3 protein. The data contain 350,000 to 400,000 distinct CDR3 sequences, about 6% of them singletons. The sequence came from a woman younger than 35 with alopecia areata. Some clones in this sample may be carry-over from other donors' samples. The source was whole blood, collected in connection with sensitization to the hapten diphenylcyclopropenone (DPC).

The DNA for the CDR3 is TGTGCCAGCAGCTTAGATTGGCGAAATTCACCCCTCCACTTT. Protein: CASSLDWRNSPLHF. The V call is TRBV7-8, the J call TRBJ1-6; D is unclear. CDR1 and CDR2 (germline): SGHVS, FQNEAQ. The CDR3 is made up of 14 amino acids. Deletions cut 1 base from V and 7 bases from J, with 8 bases between.